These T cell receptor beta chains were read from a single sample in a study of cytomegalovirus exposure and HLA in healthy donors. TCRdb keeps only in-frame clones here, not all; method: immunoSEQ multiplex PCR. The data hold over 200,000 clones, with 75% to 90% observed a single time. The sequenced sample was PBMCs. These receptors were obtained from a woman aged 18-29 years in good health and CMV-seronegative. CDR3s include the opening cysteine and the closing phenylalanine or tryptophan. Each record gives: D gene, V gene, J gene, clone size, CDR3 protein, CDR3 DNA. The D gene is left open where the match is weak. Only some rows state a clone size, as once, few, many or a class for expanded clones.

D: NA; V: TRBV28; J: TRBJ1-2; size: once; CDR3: CASSFIGTAGYTF; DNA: TGTGCCAGCAGTTTCATCGGGACGGCTGGCTACACCTTC
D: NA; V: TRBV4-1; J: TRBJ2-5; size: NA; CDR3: CASSQVSSSWETQYF; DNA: TGCGCCAGCAGCCAAGTGTCTAGCAGTTGGGAGACCCAGTACTTC
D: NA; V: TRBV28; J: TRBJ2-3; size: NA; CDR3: CATDSTSTDTQYF; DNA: TGTGCCACGGACAGTACTAGCACAGATACGCAGTATTTT
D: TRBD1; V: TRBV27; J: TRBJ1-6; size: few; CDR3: CASSSGTGGWSPLHF; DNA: TGTGCCAGCAGTTCTGGGACAGGGGGCTGGTCACCCCTCCACTTT
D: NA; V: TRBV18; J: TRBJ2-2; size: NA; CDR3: CASSPFGTSATGELFF; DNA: TGTGCCAGCTCACCATTCGGGACAAGTGCCACCGGGGAGCTGTTTTTT
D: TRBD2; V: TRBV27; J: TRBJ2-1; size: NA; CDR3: CASSQRGSYNEQFF; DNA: TGTGCCAGCAGCCAGCGGGGCTCCTACAATGAGCAGTTCTTC
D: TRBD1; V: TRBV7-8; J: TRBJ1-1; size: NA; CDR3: CASSFRQGALGTEAFF; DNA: TGTGCCAGCAGCTTCCGACAGGGGGCGCTGGGCACTGAAGCTTTCTTT
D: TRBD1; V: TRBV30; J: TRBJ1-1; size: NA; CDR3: CAWTRGREAEAFF; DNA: TGTGCCTGGACAAGGGGGCGCGAGGCTGAAGCTTTCTTT
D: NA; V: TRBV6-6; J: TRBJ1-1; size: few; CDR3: CASKLGRATTEAFF; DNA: TGTGCCAGCAAATTGGGCAGGGCGACCACTGAAGCTTTCTTT
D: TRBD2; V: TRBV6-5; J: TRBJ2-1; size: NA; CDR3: CASSYGSGSLNEQFF; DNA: TGTGCCAGCAGTTACGGTAGCGGGAGTTTAAATGAGCAGTTCTTC
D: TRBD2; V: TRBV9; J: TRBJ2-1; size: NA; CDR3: CASRRTSGSYNEQFF; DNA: TGTGCCAGCAGGAGGACTAGCGGGAGCTACAATGAGCAGTTCTTC
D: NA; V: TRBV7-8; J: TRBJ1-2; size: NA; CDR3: CASSVDMDYGYTF; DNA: TGTGCCAGCAGTGTGGACATGGACTATGGCTACACCTTC
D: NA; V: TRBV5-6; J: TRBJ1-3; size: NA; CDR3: CASSRFPGNTIYF; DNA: TGTGCCAGCAGCCGATTCCCCGGAAACACCATATATTTT
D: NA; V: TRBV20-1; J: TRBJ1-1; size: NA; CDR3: CSAPERTEAFF; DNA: TGCAGTGCCCCAGAGCGGACTGAAGCTTTCTTT
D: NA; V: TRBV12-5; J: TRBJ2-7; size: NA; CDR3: CASGPPDRSYEQYF; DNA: TGTGCTAGTGGCCCCCCCGACCGCTCCTACGAGCAGTACTTC
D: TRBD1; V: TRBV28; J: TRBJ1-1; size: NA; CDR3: CASSYPGGEGTEAFF; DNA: TGTGCCAGCAGTTACCCAGGGGGAGAGGGAACTGAAGCTTTCTTT
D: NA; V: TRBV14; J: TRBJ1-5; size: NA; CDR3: CASSQGGGGEQPQHF; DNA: TGTGCCAGCAGCCAAGGGGGGGGCGGAGAACAGCCCCAGCATTTT
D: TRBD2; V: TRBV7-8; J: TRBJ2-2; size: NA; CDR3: CASSPLAGVAGELFF; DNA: TGTGCCAGCAGCCCATTAGCGGGAGTTGCCGGGGAGCTGTTTTTT
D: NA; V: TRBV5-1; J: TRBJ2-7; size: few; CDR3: CASSLGGTLPYEQYF; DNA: TGCGCCAGCAGCTTGGGAGGGACACTTCCCTACGAGCAGTACTTC
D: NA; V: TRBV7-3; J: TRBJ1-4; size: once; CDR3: CASSSNTLGDKKLFF; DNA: TGTGCCAGCAGCTCCAACACCCTCGGGGACAAAAAACTGTTTTTT
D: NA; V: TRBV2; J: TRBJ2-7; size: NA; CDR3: CASSEGSLSYEQYF; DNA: TGTGCCAGCAGTGAAGGCTCTCTCTCCTACGAGCAGTACTTC
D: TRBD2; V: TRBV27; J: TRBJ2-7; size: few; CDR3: CATSLTSGRSYEQYF; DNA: TGTGCCACCAGTTTAACCAGCGGGAGGAGTTACGAGCAGTACTTC
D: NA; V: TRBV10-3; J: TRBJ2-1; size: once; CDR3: CAISGSRGNDEQFF; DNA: TGTGCCATCAGTGGATCAAGGGGGAACGATGAGCAGTTCTTC
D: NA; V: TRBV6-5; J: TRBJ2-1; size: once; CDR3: CASSPPGRGRTFF; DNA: TGTGCCAGCAGTCCCCCCGGGAGAGGAAGGACGTTCTTC
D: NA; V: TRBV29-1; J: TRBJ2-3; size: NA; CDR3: CSVTVIRGAGTDTQYF; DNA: TGCAGCGTTACGGTGATCCGCGGAGCGGGCACAGATACGCAGTATTTT
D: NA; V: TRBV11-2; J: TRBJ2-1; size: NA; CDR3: CASSSEVLNEQFF; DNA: TGTGCCAGCAGCTCAGAGGTGCTAAATGAGCAGTTCTTC
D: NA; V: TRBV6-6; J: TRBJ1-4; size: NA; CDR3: CASSYPGGATNEKLFF; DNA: TGTGCCAGCAGTTACCCCGGGGGGGCAACTAATGAAAAACTGTTTTTT
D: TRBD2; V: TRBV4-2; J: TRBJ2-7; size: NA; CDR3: CASSPPGTSGEQYF; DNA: TGTGCCAGCAGCCCTCCCGGGACTAGCGGCGAGCAGTACTTC
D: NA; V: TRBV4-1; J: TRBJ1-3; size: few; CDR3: CASSSVGRGGNTIYF; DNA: TGCGCCAGCAGCTCGGTTGGGCGGGGAGGAAACACCATATATTTT
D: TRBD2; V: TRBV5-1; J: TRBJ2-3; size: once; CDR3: CASSLGLAGGTDTQYF; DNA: TGCGCCAGCAGCTTGGGACTAGCGGGCGGCACAGATACGCAGTATTTT
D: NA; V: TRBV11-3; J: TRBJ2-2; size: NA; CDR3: CASSSSLGQGNTGELFF; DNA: TGTGCCAGCAGCTCCTCCCTGGGGCAGGGGAACACCGGGGAGCTGTTTTTT
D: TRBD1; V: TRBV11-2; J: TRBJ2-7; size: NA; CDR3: CASSLETGQGPYEQYF; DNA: TGTGCCAGCAGCTTAGAAACGGGACAGGGCCCCTACGAGCAGTACTTC
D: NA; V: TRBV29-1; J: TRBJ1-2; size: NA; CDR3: CSASGGPNYGYTF; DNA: TGCAGCGCGTCGGGGGGACCCAACTATGGCTACACCTTC
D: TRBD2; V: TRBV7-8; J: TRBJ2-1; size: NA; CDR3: CASSSEREAYNEQFF; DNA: TGTGCCAGCAGCTCCGAGCGGGAGGCCTACAATGAGCAGTTCTTC
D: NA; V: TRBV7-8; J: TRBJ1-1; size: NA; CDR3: CASSLAGVTTTEAFF; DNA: TGTGCCAGCAGCTTAGCGGGGGTTACCACCACTGAAGCTTTCTTT
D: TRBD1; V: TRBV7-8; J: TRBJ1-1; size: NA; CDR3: CASSLGDRGITEAFF; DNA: TGTGCCAGCAGCTTGGGGGACAGGGGTATCACTGAAGCTTTCTTT
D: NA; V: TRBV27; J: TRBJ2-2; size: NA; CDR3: CASSSPTGELFF; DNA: TGTGCCAGCAGTTCCCCTACCGGGGAGCTGTTTTTT
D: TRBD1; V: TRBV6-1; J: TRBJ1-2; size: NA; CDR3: CASSEGTGYYGYTF; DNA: TGTGCCAGCAGTGAGGGGACAGGGTACTATGGCTACACCTTC
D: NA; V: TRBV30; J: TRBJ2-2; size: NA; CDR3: CAWMDGDANTGELFF; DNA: TGTGCCTGGATGGACGGGGACGCGAACACCGGGGAGCTGTTTTTT
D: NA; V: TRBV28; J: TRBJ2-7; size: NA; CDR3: CASSSQVPSSLYEQYF; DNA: TGTGCCAGCAGTTCACAGGTCCCATCATCTCTCTACGAGCAGTACTTC
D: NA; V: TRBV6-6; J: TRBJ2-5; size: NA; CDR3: CASSDGNQETQYF; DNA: TGTGCCAGCAGCGACGGGAACCAAGAGACCCAGTACTTC
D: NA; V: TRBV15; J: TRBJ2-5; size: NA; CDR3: CATSRDVETQYF; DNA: TGTGCCACCAGCAGAGATGTTGAGACCCAGTACTTC
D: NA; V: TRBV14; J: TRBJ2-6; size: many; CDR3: CASRLSGANVLTF; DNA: TGTGCCAGCAGACTATCTGGGGCCAACGTCCTGACTTTC
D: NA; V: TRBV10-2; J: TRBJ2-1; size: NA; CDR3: CASSVSTPNEQFF; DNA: TGCGCCAGCAGTGTCTCTACCCCCAATGAGCAGTTCTTC
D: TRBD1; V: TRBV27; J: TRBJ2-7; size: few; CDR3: CASTSDRGYEQYF; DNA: TGTGCCAGCACGTCCGACAGGGGGTACGAGCAGTACTTC
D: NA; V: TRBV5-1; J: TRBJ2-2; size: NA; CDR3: CASSLDGNTGELFF; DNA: TGCGCCAGCAGCCTGGACGGGAACACCGGGGAGCTGTTTTTT
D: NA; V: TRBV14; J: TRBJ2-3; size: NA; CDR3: CASSHPRKTMGPDTQYF; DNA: TGTGCCAGCAGCCACCCCCGTAAAACTATGGGCCCAGATACGCAGTATTTT
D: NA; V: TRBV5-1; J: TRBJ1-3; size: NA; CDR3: CASSLDGSSGNTIYF; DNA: TGCGCCAGCAGCTTGGACGGGAGCTCTGGAAACACCATATATTTT
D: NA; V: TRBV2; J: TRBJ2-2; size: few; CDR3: CASRTTEAKTGELFF; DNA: TGTGCCAGCAGGACTACAGAGGCGAAGACCGGGGAGCTGTTTTTT
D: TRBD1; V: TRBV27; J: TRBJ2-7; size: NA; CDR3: CASSLWGTVPDYEQYF; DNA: TGTGCCAGCAGTTTATGGGGGACAGTACCCGACTACGAGCAGTACTTC
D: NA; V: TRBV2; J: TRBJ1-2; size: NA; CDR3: CASSELTGRGYGYTF; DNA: TGTGCCAGCAGTGAGTTGACAGGACGGGGCTATGGCTACACCTTC
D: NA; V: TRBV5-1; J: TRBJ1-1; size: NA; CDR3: CASSLGYVNTEAFF; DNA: TGCGCCAGCAGCTTGGGATATGTGAACACTGAAGCTTTCTTT
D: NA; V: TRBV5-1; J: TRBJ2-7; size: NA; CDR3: CASSLVTGLEQYF; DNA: TGCGCCAGCAGCTTGGTTACAGGGCTCGAGCAGTACTTC
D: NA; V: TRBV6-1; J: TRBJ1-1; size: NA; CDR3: CASSEKGVRNTEAFF; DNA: TGTGCCAGCAGTGAAAAAGGAGTTCGGAACACTGAAGCTTTCTTT
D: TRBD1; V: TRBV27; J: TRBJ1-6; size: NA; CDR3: CASSLEGQGWSPLHF; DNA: TGTGCCAGCAGTTTAGAGGGACAGGGCTGGTCACCCCTCCACTTT
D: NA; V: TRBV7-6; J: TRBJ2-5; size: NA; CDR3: CASSPLDIGLQETQYF; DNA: TGTGCCAGCAGCCCCTTAGATATAGGATTACAAGAGACCCAGTACTTC
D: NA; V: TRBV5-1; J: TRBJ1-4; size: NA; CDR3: CASSSPSGKLFF; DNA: TGCGCCAGCAGCTCACCTTCCGGAAAACTGTTTTTT
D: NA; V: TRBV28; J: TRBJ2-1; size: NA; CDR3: CASSPAIVRGDNEQFF; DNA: TGTGCCAGCAGCCCCGCGATTGTGCGGGGAGACAATGAGCAGTTCTTC